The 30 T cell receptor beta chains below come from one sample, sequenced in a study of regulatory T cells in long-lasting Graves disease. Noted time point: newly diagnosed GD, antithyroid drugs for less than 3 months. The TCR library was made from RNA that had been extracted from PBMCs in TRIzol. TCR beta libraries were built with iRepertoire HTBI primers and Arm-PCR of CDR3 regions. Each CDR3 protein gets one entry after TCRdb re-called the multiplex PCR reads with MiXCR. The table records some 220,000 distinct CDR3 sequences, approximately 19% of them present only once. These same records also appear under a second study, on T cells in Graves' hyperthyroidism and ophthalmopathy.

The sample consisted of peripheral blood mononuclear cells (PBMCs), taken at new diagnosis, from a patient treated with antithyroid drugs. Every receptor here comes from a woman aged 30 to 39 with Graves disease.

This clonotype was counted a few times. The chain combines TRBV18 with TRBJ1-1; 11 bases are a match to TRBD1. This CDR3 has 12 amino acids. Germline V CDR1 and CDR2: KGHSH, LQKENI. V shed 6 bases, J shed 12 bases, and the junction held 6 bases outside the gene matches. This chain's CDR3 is CASSPGQGGTFF. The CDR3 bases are TGTGCCAGCTCTCCGGGACAGGGGGGAACTTTCTTT. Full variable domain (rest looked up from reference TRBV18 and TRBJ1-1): NAGVMQNPRHLVRRRGQEARLRCSPMKGHSHVYWYRQLPEEGLKFMVYLQKENIIDESGMPKERFSAEFPKEGPSILRIQQVVRGDSAAYFCASSPGQGGTFFGQGTRLTVV.

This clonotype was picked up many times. The DNA of the CDR3 is TGTGCCAGCAGCGCCACTAGCGGGGGGGCACGGGAGCAGTACTTC. Translated: CASSATSGGAREQYF. J is TRBJ2-7 and V is TRBV6-1, with 13 bases matching TRBD2. The CDR3 spans 15 residues. From germline, CDR1 is MNHNS and CDR2 SASEGT. Trimming took 6 bases from V and 7 from J; bases not matched to a gene: 9.

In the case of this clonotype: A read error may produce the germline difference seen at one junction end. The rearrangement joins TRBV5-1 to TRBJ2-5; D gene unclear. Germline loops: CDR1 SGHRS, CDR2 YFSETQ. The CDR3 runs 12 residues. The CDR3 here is CASSLLEETQYF. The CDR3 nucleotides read TGTGCCAGCAGCTTGCTGGAAGAGACCCAGTACTTC.

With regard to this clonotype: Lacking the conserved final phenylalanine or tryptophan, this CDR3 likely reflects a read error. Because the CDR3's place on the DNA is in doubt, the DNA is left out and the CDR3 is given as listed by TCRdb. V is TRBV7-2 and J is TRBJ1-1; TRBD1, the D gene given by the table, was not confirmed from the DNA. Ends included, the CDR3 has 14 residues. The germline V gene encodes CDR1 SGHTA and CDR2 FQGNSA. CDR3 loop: CASSPQGGLSIACL.

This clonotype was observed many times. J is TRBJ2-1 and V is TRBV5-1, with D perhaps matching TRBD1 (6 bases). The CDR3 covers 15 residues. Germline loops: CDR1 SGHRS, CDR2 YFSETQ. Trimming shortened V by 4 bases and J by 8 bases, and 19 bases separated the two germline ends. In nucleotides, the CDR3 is TGCGCCAGCAGCGTCACCGGGACACCCGGGGATGAGCAGTTCTTC. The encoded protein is CASSVTGTPGDEQFF. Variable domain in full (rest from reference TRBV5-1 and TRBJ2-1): KAGVTQTPRYLIKTRGQQVTLSCSPISGHRSVSWYQQTPGQGLQFLFEYFSETQRNKGNFPGRFSGRQFSNSRSEMNVSTLELGDSALYLCASSVTGTPGDEQFFGPGTRLTVL.

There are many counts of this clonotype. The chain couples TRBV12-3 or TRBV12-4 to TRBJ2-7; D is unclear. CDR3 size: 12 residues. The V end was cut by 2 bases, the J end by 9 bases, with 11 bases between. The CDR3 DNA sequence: TGTGCCAGCAGTTTATTAGGCGTAGGGCAGTACTTC. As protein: CASSLLGVGQYF.

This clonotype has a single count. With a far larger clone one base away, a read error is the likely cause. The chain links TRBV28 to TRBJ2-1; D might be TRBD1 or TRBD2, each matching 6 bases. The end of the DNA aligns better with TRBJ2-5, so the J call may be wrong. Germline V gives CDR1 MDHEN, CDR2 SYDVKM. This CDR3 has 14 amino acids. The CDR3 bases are TGTGCCAGCAGTTTAGGGGGGCGCCTGGGGACCCAGTACTTC. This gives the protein CASSLGGRLGTQYF.

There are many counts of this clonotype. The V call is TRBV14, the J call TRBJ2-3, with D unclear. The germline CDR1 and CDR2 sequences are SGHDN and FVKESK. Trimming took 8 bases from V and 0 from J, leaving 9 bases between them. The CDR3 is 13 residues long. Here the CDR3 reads CASAFPSTDTQYF. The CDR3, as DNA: TGTGCCAGCGCCTTTCCTAGCACAGATACGCAGTATTTT.

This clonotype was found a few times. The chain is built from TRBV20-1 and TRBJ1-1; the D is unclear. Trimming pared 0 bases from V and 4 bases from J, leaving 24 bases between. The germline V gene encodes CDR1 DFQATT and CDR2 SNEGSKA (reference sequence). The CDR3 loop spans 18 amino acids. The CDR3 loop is CSARDTPDLAGPFTEAFF. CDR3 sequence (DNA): TGCAGTGCTAGAGATACTCCCGATCTCGCAGGACCTTTCACTGAAGCTTTCTTT.

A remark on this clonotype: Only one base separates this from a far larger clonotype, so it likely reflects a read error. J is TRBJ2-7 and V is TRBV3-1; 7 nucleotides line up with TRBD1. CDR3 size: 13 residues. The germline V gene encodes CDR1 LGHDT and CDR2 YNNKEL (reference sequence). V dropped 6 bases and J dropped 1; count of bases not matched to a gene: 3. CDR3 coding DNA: TGTGCCAGCAGTCGGGACAGATCCTACGAGCAGTACTTC. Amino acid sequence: CASSRDRSYEQYF.

The CDR3 DNA reads as TGCAGTGCACATTCGTGGCGGGGGGCTCGTACTGAAGCTTTCTTT. It is translated as CSAHSWRGARTEAFF. The genes are TRBV20-1 and TRBJ1-1, with a weak D call TRBD1 (6 bases). V lost 6 bases and J lost 5, with 22 bases in between. This CDR3 has 15 amino acids. Germline V gives CDR1 DFQATT, CDR2 SNEGSKA (reference sequence).

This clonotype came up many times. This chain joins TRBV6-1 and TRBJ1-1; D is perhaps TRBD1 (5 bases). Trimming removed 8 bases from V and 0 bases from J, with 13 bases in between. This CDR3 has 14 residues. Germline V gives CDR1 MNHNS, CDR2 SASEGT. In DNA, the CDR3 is TGTGCCAGCGGACCGGGACCCATGAACACTGAAGCTTTCTTT. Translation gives CASGPGPMNTEAFF.

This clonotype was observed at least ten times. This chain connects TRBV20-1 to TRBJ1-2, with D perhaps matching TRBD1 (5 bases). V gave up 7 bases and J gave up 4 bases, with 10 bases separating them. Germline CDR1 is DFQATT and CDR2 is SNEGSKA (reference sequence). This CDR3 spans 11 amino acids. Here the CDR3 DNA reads TGCAGTGTACGTGGGGCCTATGGCTACACCTTC. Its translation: CSVRGAYGYTF.

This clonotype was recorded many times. The CDR3 DNA reads as TGTGCCAGCAGCCAAAGCGGGGGGGCGGTCAATGAGCAGTTCTTC. Translated: CASSQSGGAVNEQFF. V gene TRBV7-9 combines with J gene TRBJ2-1; TRBD2 aligns across 10 bases. The V segment lost 5 bases and the J segment 6 bases; nucleotides outside the gene matches: 7. Germline CDR1 SEHNR, CDR2 FQNEAQ (reference sequence). The CDR3 runs to 15 residues.

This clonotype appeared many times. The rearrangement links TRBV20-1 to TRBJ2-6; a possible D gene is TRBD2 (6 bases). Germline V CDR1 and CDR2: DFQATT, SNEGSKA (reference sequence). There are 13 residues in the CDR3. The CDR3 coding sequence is TGCTGCTCGGGAGCACGTGGGGCCAACGTCCTGACTTTC. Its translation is CCSGARGANVLTF.

In nucleotides, the CDR3 is TGTGCCAGCAGCAAGAGGGGAGAGCAGTACTTC. Translating gives CASSKRGEQYF. This chain links TRBV5-6 with TRBJ2-7; D tentatively fits TRBD1 or TRBD2 (5 bases each). V dropped 4 bases and J dropped 7 bases, with 9 bases sitting between them. The CDR3 is 11 residues long. Germline-derived CDR1 and CDR2 are SGHDT and YYEEEE.

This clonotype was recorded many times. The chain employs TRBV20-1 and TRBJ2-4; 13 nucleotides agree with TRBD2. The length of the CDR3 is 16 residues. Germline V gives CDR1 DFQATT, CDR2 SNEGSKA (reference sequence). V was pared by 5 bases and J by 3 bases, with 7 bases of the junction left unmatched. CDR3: CSALGTSGIIKNIQYF. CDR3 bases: TGCAGTGCTCTGGGGACTAGCGGGATAATCAAAAACATTCAGTACTTC.

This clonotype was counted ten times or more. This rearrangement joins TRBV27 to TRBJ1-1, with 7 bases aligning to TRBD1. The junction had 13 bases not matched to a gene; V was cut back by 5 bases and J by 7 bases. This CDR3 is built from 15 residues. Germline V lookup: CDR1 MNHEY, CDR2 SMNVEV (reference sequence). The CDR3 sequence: CASSAFRQGKGEAFF. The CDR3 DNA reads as TGTGCCAGCAGTGCCTTCCGACAGGGCAAGGGTGAAGCTTTCTTT.

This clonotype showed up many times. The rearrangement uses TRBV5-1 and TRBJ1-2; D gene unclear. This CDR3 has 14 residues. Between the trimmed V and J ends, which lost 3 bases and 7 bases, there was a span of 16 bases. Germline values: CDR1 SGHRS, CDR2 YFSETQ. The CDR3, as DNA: TGCGCCAGCAGCTCGAGATCAGACGAAGGTGGCTACACCTTC. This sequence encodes CASSSRSDEGGYTF.

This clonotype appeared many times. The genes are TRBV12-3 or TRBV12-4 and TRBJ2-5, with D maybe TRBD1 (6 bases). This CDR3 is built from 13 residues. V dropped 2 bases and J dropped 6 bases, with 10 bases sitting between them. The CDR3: CASSLTGLKTQYF. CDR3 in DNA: TGTGCCAGCAGTTTAACAGGGTTAAAGACCCAGTACTTC.

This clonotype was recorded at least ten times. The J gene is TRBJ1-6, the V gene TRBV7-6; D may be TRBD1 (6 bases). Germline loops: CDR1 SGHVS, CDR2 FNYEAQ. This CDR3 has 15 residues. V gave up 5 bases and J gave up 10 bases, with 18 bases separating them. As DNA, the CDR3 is TGTGCCAGCAGCAAAAGGGCAGGGGCCCTATCACCCCTCCACTTT. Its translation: CASSKRAGALSPLHF. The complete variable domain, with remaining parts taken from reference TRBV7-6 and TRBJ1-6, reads GAGVSQSPRYKVTKRGQDVALRCDPISGHVSLYWYRQALGQGPEFLTYFNYEAQQDKSGLPNDRFSAERPEGSISTLTIQRTEQRDSAMYRCASSKRAGALSPLHFGNGTRLTVT.

CDR3 in DNA: TGTGCCAGCAGTGTTCAATATCGGGGCACTGAAGCTTTCTTT. Protein product: CASSVQYRGTEAFF. The chain links TRBV2 to TRBJ1-1; D call uncertain. Between the trimmed V and J ends, which lost 4 bases and 4 bases, there was a span of 13 bases. Per the germline V gene, CDR1 is SNHLY and CDR2 is FYNNEI. This CDR3 is 14 amino acids long.

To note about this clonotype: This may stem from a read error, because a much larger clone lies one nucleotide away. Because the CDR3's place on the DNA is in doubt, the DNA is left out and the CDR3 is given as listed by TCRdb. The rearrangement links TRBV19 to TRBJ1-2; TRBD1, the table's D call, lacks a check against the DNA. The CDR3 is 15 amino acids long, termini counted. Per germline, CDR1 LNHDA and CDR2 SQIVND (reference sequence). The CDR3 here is CASSFAGGAGYGHTF.

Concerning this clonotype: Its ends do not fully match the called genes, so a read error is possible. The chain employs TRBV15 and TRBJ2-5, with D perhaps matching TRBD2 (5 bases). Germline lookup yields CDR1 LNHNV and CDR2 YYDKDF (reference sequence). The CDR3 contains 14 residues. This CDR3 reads CATGRGLGQETQYF. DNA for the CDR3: TGTGCCACCGGCAGAGGACTGGGACAAGAGACCCAGTACTTC.

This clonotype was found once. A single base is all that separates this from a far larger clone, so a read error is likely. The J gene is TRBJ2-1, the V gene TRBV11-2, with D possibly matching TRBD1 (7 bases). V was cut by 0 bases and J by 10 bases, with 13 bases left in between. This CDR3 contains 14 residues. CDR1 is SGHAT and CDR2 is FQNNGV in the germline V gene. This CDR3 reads CASSLDRGAYEQFF. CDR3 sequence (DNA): TGTGCCAGCAGCTTAGACAGGGGGGCCTACGAGCAGTTCTTC.

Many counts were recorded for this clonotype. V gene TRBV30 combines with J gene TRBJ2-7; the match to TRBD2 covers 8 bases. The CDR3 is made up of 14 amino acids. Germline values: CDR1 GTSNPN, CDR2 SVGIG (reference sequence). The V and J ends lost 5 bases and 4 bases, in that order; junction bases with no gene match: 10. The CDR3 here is CAWGPGTRGYEQYF. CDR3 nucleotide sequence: TGTGCCTGGGGGCCGGGGACTAGGGGGTACGAGCAGTACTTC.

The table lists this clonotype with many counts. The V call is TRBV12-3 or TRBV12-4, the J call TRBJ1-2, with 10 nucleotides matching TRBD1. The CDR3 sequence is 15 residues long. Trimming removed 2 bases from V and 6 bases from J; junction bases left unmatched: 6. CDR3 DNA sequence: TGTGCCAGCAGTTTATCGGGACAGGGGAAGGATGGCTACACCTTC. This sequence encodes CASSLSGQGKDGYTF.

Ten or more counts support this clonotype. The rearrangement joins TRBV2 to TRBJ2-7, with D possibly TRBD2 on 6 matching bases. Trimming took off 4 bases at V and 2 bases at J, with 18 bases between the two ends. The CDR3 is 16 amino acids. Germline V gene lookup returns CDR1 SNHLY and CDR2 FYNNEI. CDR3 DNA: TGTGCCAGCAGTGGAGCCCGGGACGGAGGGACCTACGAGCAGTACTTC. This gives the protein CASSGARDGGTYEQYF.

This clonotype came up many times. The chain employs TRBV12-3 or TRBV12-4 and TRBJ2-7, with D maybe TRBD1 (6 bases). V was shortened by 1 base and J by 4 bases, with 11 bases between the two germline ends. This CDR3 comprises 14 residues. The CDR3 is CASSLEGQGYEQYF. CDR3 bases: TGTGCCAGCAGTTTAGAAGGGCAGGGGTACGAGCAGTACTTC.

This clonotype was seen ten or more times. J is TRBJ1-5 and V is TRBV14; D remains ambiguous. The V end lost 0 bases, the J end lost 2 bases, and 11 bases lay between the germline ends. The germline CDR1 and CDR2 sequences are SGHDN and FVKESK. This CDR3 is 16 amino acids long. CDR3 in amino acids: CASSQDHSSGNQPQHF. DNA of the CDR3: TGTGCCAGCAGCCAAGACCATTCAAGTGGCAATCAGCCCCAGCATTTT.